This T cell receptor (beta chain) was sequenced in a study of identical twins. The CDR3 runs to 11 residues. This clonotype occurred a few times. The junction shows a germline mismatch at one end, possibly a read error. With template switching, a universal primer site was added, and the cDNA carried unique molecular identifiers. TCRdb independently ran MiXCR on the 5' RACE reads; one entry per CDR3 protein. The sample includes fewer than 500,000 distinct CDR3 sequences, approximately 15% of them seen just once. The data also belong to a second study, concerning yellow fever vaccine responses in identical twins.

This receptor was taken from a woman under 30 in good health. The sequenced material came from CD4+ T cells sorted from blood. The chain links TRBV12-3 or TRBV12-4 to TRBJ2-7, with TRBD2 as a possible D gene (6 bases). This CDR3 is CASRSRGGLNF. The CDR3 DNA is TGTGCCAGCAGATCCCGGGGCGGACTAAACTTC.